The sequence of this TCR beta chain was determined in a study of blood T cell repertoires in COVID-19. Study details: The United States, Italy and Spain provided the acute and convalescent COVID-19 samples.

Deletions cut 7 bases from V and 11 bases from J, with 14 bases between. The CDR3 runs to 12 residues. From germline, CDR1 is MNHEY and CDR2 SVGAGI. Profiling relied on immunoSEQ multiplex PCR, and the TCRdb table lists in-frame clones only, not all of them. The sample has 150,000 or so clones; 82% are singletons. Self-reported history from a screening survey and questionnaire set each donor's cohort. The source is a man aged 50-59 years who had recovered from COVID-19. Sequenced: PBMCs or T cells enriched from blood (not recorded which). The rearrangement joins TRBV6-5 to TRBJ1-4, with a weak D call TRBD1 (5 bases). The CDR3 reads CASTTPGGKLFF. CDR3 nucleotides: TGTGCCAGCACCACTCCGGGGGGGAAACTGTTTTTT.